This T cell receptor (beta chain) was identified in a study of STAT3 mutations in large granular lymphocyte leukemia. This clone was seen only a few times. The antigen remains unidentified. General observations from the study: Every T-LGLL patient had at least one immunodominant TCRbeta clonotype.

TCRdb keeps only in-frame clones here, not all; method: immunoSEQ multiplex PCR. The sample records some 15,000 clones, 80% to 95% being singletons. This CDR3 contains 15 residues. Between the trimmed V and J ends, which lost 7 bases and 3 bases, there was a span of 17 bases. The V gene's germline CDR1 is SGHRS and CDR2 YFSETQ. The V and J genes are TRBV5-1 and TRBJ1-3; tentative D call: TRBD1 (5 bases). Sample: peripheral blood mononuclear cells. This receptor was obtained from a woman between 50 and 59 years old with T-cell large granular lymphocyte leukemia. Some clones in this sample may be carry-over from other donors' samples. The CDR3 protein is CASRSSGTVGNTIYF. The CDR3 region has the DNA TGCGCCAGCCGATCTTCCGGGACTGTTGGAAACACCATATATTTT.